This T cell receptor (beta chain) was captured in a study of CD4 and CD8 cells across lung adenocarcinoma regions. There are 14 residues in the CDR3. Trimming cost V 2 bases and J 0 bases, with 5 bases left between them. From germline, CDR1 is MNHEY and CDR2 SVGAGI. Each CDR3 protein gets one entry after TCRdb re-called the PCR reads with MiXCR. This sample has 7,500 to 8,500 distinct CDR3 sequences; roughly 40% occur once, and the top ten carry around 30%. The receptor was isolated from a male donor with lung adenocarcinoma. The CD4 and CD8 labels of this study may be unreliable. The chain joins TRBV6-5 to TRBJ2-1; no clear D. What was sequenced was CD4+ T cells from the margin of a lung tumor. CDR3 sequence reads: CASSYRSSYNEQFF. The CDR3 DNA reads as TGTGCCAGCAGTTACAGGAGCTCCTACAATGAGCAGTTCTTC.